This paragraph covers one TCR beta chain sequence. The time point was: newly diagnosed GD, antithyroid drugs for less than 3 months. Generation of the TCR library employed RNA extracted from PBMCs. The CDR3 extends over 16 amino acids. V lost 3 bases and J 7 bases, leaving 19 bases between the germline ends. Germline V CDR1 and CDR2: MGHDK, SYGVNS. The data were taken from a study of regulatory T cells in long-lasting Graves disease. Sequencing libraries for TCR beta were prepared with iRepertoire HTBI primers and Arm-PCR of CDR3 regions. In TCRdb, the multiplex PCR reads were re-called with MiXCR into one record per CDR3 protein. The data hold about 540,000 distinct CDR3 sequences, with roughly 14% observed a single time. The same sample was also studied in work on T cells in Graves' hyperthyroidism and ophthalmopathy.

This sequence originates from a man aged 25 to 40 with Graves disease. V and J are TRBV25-1 and TRBJ2-1; possible D gene TRBD2, 5 bases. The specimen comprised peripheral blood mononuclear cells (PBMCs), sampled at new diagnosis, from a patient treated with antithyroid drugs. The CDR3 DNA is TGTGCCAGCAGTGATTACTTGGATAGCGCCACAAATGAGCAGTTCTTC. Its translation: CASSDYLDSATNEQFF.